The 30 T cell receptor beta chains listed next were all sequenced from one sample in a study of T cell responses to AZD1222 COVID-19 vaccine. Data came from immunoSEQ multiplex PCR; TCRdb stores just in-frame clones and leaves some out. The sample gives around 140,000 clones, roughly 88% of which show up once; roughly 1.7% is in the top ten. The sequences come from peripheral blood, collected 28 days after the second AZD1222 dose. The source is an adult who received the AZD1222 COVID-19 vaccine.

The CDR3 nucleotides are TGTGCCAGCAGCTTGGTTGGTAGCGGGAGCGCCTACGAGCAGTACTTC. Translating gives CASSLVGSGSAYEQYF. The chain uses TRBV5-5 and TRBJ2-7, with 9 bases lining up with TRBD2. Germline CDR1 SGHKS, CDR2 YYEKEE (reference sequence). V shed 0 bases and J 2 bases; nucleotides not matched to a gene: 6. The CDR3 is 16 residues long.

The gene calls are TRBV5-6 and TRBJ2-3; D gene uncertain. V gave up 4 bases and J gave up 3 bases, with 6 bases separating them. The CDR3 runs to 12 residues. Germline-derived CDR1 and CDR2 are SGHDT and YYEEEE. The CDR3 region has the DNA TGTGCCAGCAGCCATGGAACAGATACGCAGTATTTT. It is translated as CASSHGTDTQYF.

The gene calls are TRBV7-2 and TRBJ1-2, with D hard to call. Germline V CDR1 and CDR2: SGHTA, FQGNSA. CDR3 length equals 12 residues. Trimming removed 3 bases from V and 3 bases from J, with 5 bases in between. The CDR3 nucleotides read TGTGCCAGCAGCTTTCCAGACTATGGCTACACCTTC. It encodes CASSFPDYGYTF.

The V gene is TRBV28, the J gene TRBJ1-2, with D perhaps TRBD1 (6 bases). The germline CDR1 and CDR2 sequences are MDHEN and SYDVKM. The V gene lost 3 bases and the J gene lost 6 bases, with 17 bases spanning the gap. This CDR3 has 15 amino acids. The CDR3 region is CASSLGGGRGNGYTF. In DNA form, the CDR3 reads TGTGCCAGCAGTTTGGGAGGGGGGCGCGGAAATGGCTACACCTTC.

DNA of the CDR3: TGTGCCAGCAGTGAGGGTTGGCAGGGGGCGCAGGGGGAGCTGTTTTTT. It yields the protein CASSEGWQGAQGELFF. The rearrangement uses TRBV2 and TRBJ2-2, with 8 bases aligning to TRBD1. In germline, CDR1 is SNHLY, CDR2 FYNNEI. The V and J ends lost 3 bases and 8 bases, in that order; junction bases with no gene match: 11. The length of the CDR3 is 16 residues.

CDR3 in amino acids: CASSLGEGRSYEQYF. DNA of the CDR3: TGTGCCAGCAGCCTTGGGGAGGGCCGGTCCTACGAGCAGTACTTC. The gene calls are TRBV7-2 and TRBJ2-7, with 7 positions matching TRBD2. V lost 5 bases, J lost 1 base, and 8 bases stayed unmatched. The CDR3 consists of 15 residues. Germline-derived CDR1 and CDR2 are SGHTA and FQGNSA.

CDR3 protein: CASRRQGGYGYTF. The CDR3 coding sequence is TGTGCCAGCAGACGACAGGGGGGCTATGGCTACACCTTC. The chain employs TRBV2 and TRBJ1-2; 9 nucleotides match TRBD1. Germline assignment: CDR1 SNHLY and CDR2 FYNNEI. The CDR3 consists of 13 residues. V shed 6 bases and J 4 bases; nucleotides not matched to a gene: 3.

This clone was detected a few times. This chain uses TRBV30 with TRBJ2-2; 9 bases map to TRBD2. Germline values: CDR1 GTSNPN, CDR2 SVGIG (reference sequence). The CDR3 is made up of 19 amino acids. The V segment lost 0 bases and the J segment 1 base; nucleotides outside the gene matches: 12. CDR3 nucleotides: TGTGCCTGGAGTGTGGGTCGTAGCGGGGGATGGAAGAACACCGGGGAGCTGTTTTTT. Translated, it gives CAWSVGRSGGWKNTGELFF.

The CDR3 is CASSGRGAIYNSPLHF. For the CDR3, the DNA is TGTGCCAGCAGTGGTCGGGGTGCCATCTATAATTCACCCCTCCACTTT. The chain employs TRBV27 and TRBJ1-6; no reliable D call. The CDR3 runs to 16 residues. Trimming removed 5 bases at V and 3 bases at J, with 14 bases between. In germline, CDR1 is MNHEY, CDR2 SMNVEV (reference sequence).

The chain couples TRBV2 to TRBJ1-1, with D tentatively TRBD1 (5 bases). Deletions cut 6 bases from V and 4 bases from J, with 9 bases between. The germline V gene has CDR1 SNHLY and CDR2 FYNNEI. This CDR3 is 12 amino acids long. As DNA, the CDR3 is TGTGCCAGCAGCACAGGACCCACTGAAGCTTTCTTT. It translates to CASSTGPTEAFF. The full variable domain, with the rest looked up from reference TRBV2 and TRBJ1-1, is EPEVTQTPSHQVTQMGQEVILRCVPISNHLYFYWYRQILGQKVEFLVSFYNNEISEKSEIFDDQFSVERPDGSNFTLKIRSTKLEDSAMYFCASSTGPTEAFFGQGTRLTVV.

V gene TRBV19 combines with J gene TRBJ1-5; 8 bases match TRBD1. Germline CDR1 LNHDA, CDR2 SQIVND (reference sequence). This CDR3 comprises 15 residues. V lost 0 bases to trimming and J lost 3 bases; unmatched junction nucleotides: 1. The CDR3 sequence: CASSIETGVNQPQHF. For the CDR3, the DNA is TGTGCCAGTAGTATAGAGACAGGGGTCAATCAGCCCCAGCATTTT.

V gene TRBV30 combines with J gene TRBJ1-5; no definite D call. V was clipped by 0 bases and J by 0 bases, with 9 bases between them. CDR1 and CDR2 (germline): GTSNPN, SVGIG (reference sequence). This CDR3 has 15 amino acids. Written as DNA, the CDR3 is TGTGCCTGGAGTGTTGGAGGTTATAGCAATCAGCCCCAGCATTTT. Its translation is CAWSVGGYSNQPQHF.

This clone was counted a single time. The chain links TRBV6-1 to TRBJ1-3; TRBD1 might be the D (5 bases). Trimming took 2 bases from V and 4 from J, leaving 21 bases between them. The CDR3 is 18 residues long. CDR1 and CDR2 (germline): MNHNS, SASEGT. The CDR3 DNA reads TGTGCCAGCAGTGAAAGCGCGCCTCAGGGCCTAGGCGGAAACACCATATATTTT. Protein sequence: CASSESAPQGLGGNTIYF.

This clone was recorded only once. The gene calls are TRBV7-8 and TRBJ1-6; D not resolved. The CDR3 consists of 15 residues. Trimming took 5 bases from V and 7 from J, leaving 15 bases between them. The germline CDR1 and CDR2 sequences are SGHVS and FQNEAQ. Here the CDR3 reads CASSGDPVGNSPLHF. Written as DNA, the CDR3 is TGTGCCAGCAGCGGCGACCCGGTGGGAAATTCACCCCTCCACTTT.

The chain couples TRBV15 to TRBJ2-5; D is perhaps TRBD1 (6 bases). This CDR3 spans 12 amino acids. Germline lookup yields CDR1 LNHNV and CDR2 YYDKDF (reference sequence). The V gene lost 5 bases and the J gene lost 6 bases, with 10 bases spanning the gap. CDR3 DNA: TGTGCCACCAGCCCTCAGGGGCAGACCCAGTACTTC. Translated: CATSPQGQTQYF.

The chain is built from TRBV28 and TRBJ1-6, with D hard to call. Germline V gene data show CDR1 as MDHEN and CDR2 as SYDVKM. V was shortened by 3 bases and J by 3 bases, with 6 bases between the two germline ends. The CDR3 is 14 amino acids. CDR3 nucleotides: TGTGCCAGCAGTTTCTTAGGCTATAATTCACCCCTCCACTTT. Translation: CASSFLGYNSPLHF.

The chain joins TRBV28 to TRBJ1-2; 7 bases are a match to TRBD1. V was clipped by 2 bases and J by 3 bases; unmatched bases: 6. This CDR3 spans 15 amino acids. Germline loops: CDR1 MDHEN, CDR2 SYDVKM. CDR3 nucleotides: TGTGCCAGCAGTTTACCCCAGGGGGGTTACTATGGCTACACCTTC. As protein: CASSLPQGGYYGYTF.

V is TRBV4-1 and J is TRBJ2-3; perhaps D is TRBD1 or TRBD2 (5 bases each). The CDR3 spans 16 residues. Germline V gives CDR1 MGHRA, CDR2 YSYEKL. Deletions cut 0 bases from V and 4 bases from J, with 14 bases between. The CDR3 here is CASSQEWRVRADTQYF. DNA of the CDR3: TGCGCCAGCAGCCAAGAGTGGCGGGTCAGGGCAGATACGCAGTATTTT.

The genes are TRBV2 and TRBJ1-2, with 9 positions matching TRBD1. The CDR3 consists of 14 residues. Germline trimming cut 7 bases from V and 3 bases from J; bases unmatched to any gene: 6. From germline, CDR1 is SNHLY and CDR2 FYNNEI. The CDR3 coding sequence is TGTGCCAGCACAGCGGACAGGGGCCACTATGGCTACACCTTC. This encodes CASTADRGHYGYTF.

The chain carries TRBV21-1 and TRBJ1-5. TRBV21-1 is a recognized pseudogene. This CDR3 region has 16 residues. The CDR3: CASSKEYRGADQPQHF. In DNA form, the CDR3 reads TGTGCCAGCAGCAAGGAATATAGGGGGGCAGATCAGCCCCAGCATTTT.

The chain is built from TRBV19 and TRBJ2-2, with TRBD1 identical over 8 bases. The CDR3 has 16 residues. V shed 7 bases, J shed 6 bases, and the junction held 13 bases outside the gene matches. Germline V gives CDR1 LNHDA, CDR2 SQIVND (reference sequence). CDR3 nucleotide sequence: TGTGCCAGTATCCCGACAGGGGCGCTTAGATCCGGGGAGCTGTTTTTT. Translated: CASIPTGALRSGELFF.

The genes are TRBV30 and TRBJ1-1; D ambiguous. Trimming took 4 bases from V and 0 from J, leaving 9 bases between them. Germline V gene data show CDR1 as GTSNPN and CDR2 as SVGIG (reference sequence). This CDR3 contains 13 residues. CDR3 in amino acids: CAWMRGMNTEAFF. CDR3 DNA: TGTGCCTGGATGAGAGGCATGAACACTGAAGCTTTCTTT.

This rearrangement joins TRBV4-2 to TRBJ2-5; 9 nucleotides line up with TRBD2. V trimming: 1 base; J trimming: 5 bases; junction bases outside the gene matches: 11. This CDR3 is built from 17 residues. In germline, CDR1 is LGHNA, CDR2 YNFKEQ. The CDR3 nucleotides read TGTGCCAGCAGCCAAGCGGTGCAGCGGGGGGTTTTGGAGACCCAGTACTTC. Encoded protein: CASSQAVQRGVLETQYF.

The rearrangement links TRBV19 to TRBJ1-5; tentative D call: TRBD1 (5 bases). Germline loops: CDR1 LNHDA, CDR2 SQIVND (reference sequence). CDR3 length: 15 amino acids. V dropped 2 bases and J dropped 6 bases, with 14 bases sitting between them. This chain's CDR3 is CASSIQPGRGQPQHF. As DNA, the CDR3 is TGTGCCAGTAGTATACAGCCAGGGAGGGGTCAGCCCCAGCATTTT.

This sequence joins TRBV18 and TRBJ1-1; 7 nucleotides line up with TRBD1. Germline V gene lookup returns CDR1 KGHSH and CDR2 LQKENI. The V and J ends lost 6 bases and 0 bases, in that order; junction bases with no gene match: 1. The CDR3 runs to 13 residues. CDR3 amino acids: CASSGQMNTEAFF. The CDR3 nucleotides are TGTGCCAGCTCGGGACAGATGAACACTGAAGCTTTCTTT. Together with reference TRBV18 and TRBJ1-1, the CDR3 gives the full variable domain: NAGVMQNPRHLVRRRGQEARLRCSPMKGHSHVYWYRQLPEEGLKFMVYLQKENIIDESGMPKERFSAEFPKEGPSILRIQQVVRGDSAAYFCASSGQMNTEAFFGQGTRLTVV.

This chain connects TRBV30 to TRBJ2-7; unclear D gene. The CDR3 covers 14 residues. V lost 0 bases to trimming and J lost 2 bases, with 11 bases between them. Germline CDR1 GTSNPN, CDR2 SVGIG (reference sequence). CDR3 sequence reads: CAWSVRPTAYEQYF. As DNA, the CDR3 is TGTGCCTGGAGTGTAAGGCCCACGGCCTACGAGCAGTACTTC.

The chain recombines TRBV5-1 with TRBJ1-2; maybe TRBD1 (6 bases). The germline CDR1 and CDR2 sequences are SGHRS and YFSETQ. The CDR3 is 12 amino acids. V dropped 9 bases and J dropped 8 bases, with 17 bases sitting between them. CDR3 sequence: CATSGDRGGYTF. The CDR3 DNA is TGCGCCACCTCAGGGGATCGCGGGGGCTACACCTTC.

The rearrangement links TRBV14 to TRBJ2-2; the D is unclear. Germline CDR1 and CDR2: SGHDN and FVKESK. The CDR3 has 14 amino acids. V was cut by 1 base and J by 6 bases, with 9 bases left in between. The CDR3 spells CASSQVVGSGELFF. CDR3 nucleotides: TGTGCCAGCAGCCAAGTGGTGGGATCCGGGGAGCTGTTTTTT.

In its sample, this clone was seen once. CDR3 DNA sequence: TGCGCCAGCAGCACCCGGGACAGGGGATTTAATGAAAAACTGTTTTTT. Translating it yields CASSTRDRGFNEKLFF. This chain connects TRBV5-1 to TRBJ1-4; 10 positions match TRBD1. J was trimmed by 4 bases and V by 4 bases; bases with no gene match: 7. This CDR3 contains 16 residues. The germline gives CDR1 SGHRS, CDR2 YFSETQ.

V and J are TRBV5-5 and TRBJ2-7; no firm D call. This CDR3 comprises 15 residues. The V end lost 0 bases, the J end lost 2 bases, and 12 bases lay between the germline ends. Germline V CDR1 and CDR2: SGHKS, YYEKEE (reference sequence). The CDR3 reads CASSLAITTTYEQYF. The CDR3 region has the DNA TGTGCCAGCAGCTTGGCCATCACAACTACCTACGAGCAGTACTTC.